The present TCR beta chain was sequenced within a study of cytomegalovirus exposure and HLA in healthy donors. Notes on the study in general: In an earlier analysis, about 87% or about 30%: the productive usage of most TCR beta V segments.

Both 60 Vbeta primers and 13 Jbeta primers went into the PCR. The repertoire was sequenced with immunoSEQ multiplex PCR; TCRdb's copy has only in-frame clones and lacks some. The repertoire table contains tens of thousands of clones. There are 15 residues in the CDR3. Germline V lookup: CDR1 MNHEY, CDR2 SVGAGI. V gave up 0 bases and J gave up 0 bases, with 9 bases separating them. Points on this clone: The antigen is not known.

Specimen: PBMCs. V usage is TRBV6-5 and J usage is TRBJ2-7; unclear D gene. The TCR sequence derives from a woman between 40 and 55 years old in good health and CMV-seropositive. As DNA, the CDR3 is TGTGCCAGCAGTTACTCCGACCGAGGCTCCTACGAGCAGTACTTC. This gives the protein CASSYSDRGSYEQYF.